The text below deals with one TCR beta chain. Its antigen is unknown. These data originate in a study of T-cell reconstitution after alpha-beta-depleted transplantation in children. Overall study findings and caveats: Surviving recipient T cells and thymic progenitors produced the high day-60 TCRbeta diversity seen in some patients. One year post-transplant, T-cell counts and diversity were largely derived from T cells produced anew.

V lost 5 bases and J 4 bases, leaving 13 bases between the germline ends. The CDR3 covers 14 residues. Using unique molecular identifiers, the investigators prepared the TCRbeta library. TCRdb passed the PCR reads through MiXCR, listing each CDR3 protein once. The data show about 200,000 distinct CDR3 sequences, approximately 17% seen once. The sequence came from a male patient between 2 and 15 years old who had a stem cell transplant for acute lymphoblastic leukemia, so the T cells may come from the graft donor. This specimen consisted of PBMCs, mostly from graft donor cells, obtained 360 days after TCRalphabeta/CD19-depleted stem cell transplant. The chain combines TRBV12-3 or TRBV12-4 with TRBJ2-3, with a weak D call TRBD2 (5 bases). DNA for the CDR3: TGTGCCAGCAGTCGCCGGCAACTAGCAGATACGCAGTATTTT. Residues: CASSRRQLADTQYF.